The clone carrying this T cell receptor (beta chain) was counted many times. Exclusion criteria comprised uncontrolled infection, other autoimmune disease, pregnancy or lactation. Together with thyroid ultrasound, orbital computed tomography, serum thyroxine and TRAb, clinical symptoms were used for diagnoses. CDR3 length equals 14 residues. V trimming: 1 base; J trimming: 4 bases; junction bases outside the gene matches: 2. Germline assignment: CDR1 SGHVS and CDR2 FQNEAQ. TCR beta CDR3 sequences were amplified from RNA transcripts. First-round RT-PCR of the TCR CDR3 relied on the HTBI primer set. Using its own MiXCR run on the multiplex PCR reads, TCRdb lists one record per CDR3 protein. The sample has approximately 600,000 distinct CDR3 sequences, over 12% seen once. The record originates from a study of T cells in Graves' hyperthyroidism and ophthalmopathy.

V and J are TRBV7-8 and TRBJ2-7, with 9 bases aligning to TRBD1. Sequencing was carried out using blood. This sequence originates from a woman in her thirties or forties with Graves' ophthalmopathy. CDR3 in DNA: TGTGCCAGCAGCTTAGTGGACAGGGGTTACGAGCAGTACTTC. This gives the protein CASSLVDRGYEQYF.